This TCR beta chain originates from a study of shared clonotypes between healthy human individuals. Germline loops: CDR1 SQVTM, CDR2 ANQGSEA. The V end lost 4 bases, the J end lost 0 bases, and 10 bases lay between the germline ends. This CDR3 has 14 amino acids. To note about this clone: Additional DNA sequences in this sample encode the identical CDR3.

Clones were read by immunoSEQ multiplex PCR, and TCRdb kept only the in-frame ones, dropping some. There are just over 2,000,000 clones in the sample; roughly 96% occur only once, and 0.13% lies in the top ten. Material for sequencing was naive CD4+ T cells sorted from blood. Subset reported: CD45RA+ positively selected. The chain employs TRBV29-1 and TRBJ2-1; no firm D call. The sequence came from a man aged 18-30 years in good health. CDR3 nucleotides: TGCAGCGTTGGGTTTCGGCTCTCCTACAATGAGCAGTTCTTC. It translates to CSVGFRLSYNEQFF.